This T cell receptor (beta chain) was sequenced in a study of blood T cells in healthy people across ages. Study-level findings and limits: The unknown donor CMV status may have confounded expanded clonotype changes. The study found TCR beta diversity correlated strongly with naive T cell percentage.

PBMCs were isolated at a quantity of at least 6.5 million per sample. With regard to this clonotype: What it binds is unknown.

Germline V CDR1 and CDR2: LGHDT, YNNKEL (reference sequence). The CDR3 has 15 amino acids. V was cut by 4 bases and J by 0 bases, with 7 bases left in between. Through a sample-barcoded 5' primer and a J-beta primer mix, a second PCR was run for about 6 to 11 cycles. TCRdb called the 5' RACE reads again in MiXCR, with one record for every CDR3 protein. The sample holds 1 million or so distinct CDR3 sequences, under 45% seen once. The source material was blood. The chain is built from TRBV3-1 and TRBJ2-6, with D unclear. The sequence was obtained from an older woman in good health. The CDR3 loop reads CASSLSASGANVLTF. As DNA, the CDR3 is TGTGCCAGCAGCCTATCGGCCTCTGGGGCCAACGTCCTGACTTTC.